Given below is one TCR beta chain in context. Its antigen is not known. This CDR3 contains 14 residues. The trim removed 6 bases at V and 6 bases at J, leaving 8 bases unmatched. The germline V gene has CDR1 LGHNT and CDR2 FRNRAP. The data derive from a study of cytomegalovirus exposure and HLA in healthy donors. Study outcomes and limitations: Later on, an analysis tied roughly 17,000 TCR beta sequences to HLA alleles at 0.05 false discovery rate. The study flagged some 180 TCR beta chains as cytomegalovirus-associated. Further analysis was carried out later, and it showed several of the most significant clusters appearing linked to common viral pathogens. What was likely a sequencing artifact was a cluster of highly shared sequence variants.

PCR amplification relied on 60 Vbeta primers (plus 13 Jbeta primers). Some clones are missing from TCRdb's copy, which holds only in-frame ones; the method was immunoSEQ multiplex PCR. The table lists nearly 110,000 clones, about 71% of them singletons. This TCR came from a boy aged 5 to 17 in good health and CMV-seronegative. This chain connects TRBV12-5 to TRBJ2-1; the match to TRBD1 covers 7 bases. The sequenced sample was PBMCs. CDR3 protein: CASGHPGQRNEQFF. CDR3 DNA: TGTGCTAGTGGACATCCGGGACAGCGCAATGAGCAGTTCTTC.